Each of the 28 T cell receptor beta chains below was sequenced from the same sample in a study of blood T cell repertoires in COVID-19. Sequencing was performed with immunoSEQ multiplex PCR; in TCRdb, only in-frame clones are kept and a portion is missing. The data contain about 170,000 clones, around 84% of them singletons. Sequenced input: peripheral blood. These receptors all come from a man between 60 and 75 years old with COVID-19, enrolled during active disease.

The chain employs TRBV7-8 and TRBJ1-2; D is ambiguous. Germline V gene sequence: CDR1 SGHVS, CDR2 FQNEAQ. V dropped 5 bases and J dropped 8 bases, with 21 bases sitting between them. This CDR3 spans 15 amino acids. The CDR3 spells CASSATGERVKGYTF. As DNA, the CDR3 is TGTGCCAGCAGCGCCACCGGGGAAAGGGTTAAAGGCTACACCTTC.

The chain recombines TRBV9 with TRBJ1-1; maybe TRBD1 (5 bases). This CDR3 has 13 residues. Trimming took off 0 bases at V and 10 bases at J, with 13 bases between the two ends. CDR1 is SGDLS, CDR2 YYNGEE, per germline. The CDR3 spells CASSVVTSTGAFF. The CDR3 coding sequence is TGTGCCAGCAGCGTAGTGACTTCCACAGGAGCTTTCTTT.

As regards this clone: At one end the junction does not follow the germline gene, possibly because of a read error. This sample also contains other DNA sequences that code for the same CDR3. The chain combines TRBV5-8 with TRBJ1-6; the D is unclear. The germline V gene has CDR1 SGHTS and CDR2 YDEGEE. The CDR3 spans 13 residues. The CDR3 DNA sequence: TGTGCCAGCAGCTTGGATCAGGCTTCACCCCTTCACTTT. Protein sequence: CASSLDQASPLHF.

This chain connects TRBV28 to TRBJ1-5; possible D gene TRBD1, 6 bases. The germline V and J ends were trimmed by 3 bases and 7 bases, with 13 bases remaining between them. The length of the CDR3 is 14 residues. Germline-derived CDR1 and CDR2 are MDHEN and SYDVKM. CDR3 region: CASSLMGAGQPQHF. The CDR3 bases are TGTGCCAGCAGTTTGATGGGGGCTGGACAGCCCCAGCATTTT.

This chain joins TRBV7-8 and TRBJ1-2; perhaps TRBD1 as D (6 bases). The germline V gene encodes CDR1 SGHVS and CDR2 FQNEAQ. Trimming removed 1 base at V and 7 bases at J, with 16 bases between. CDR3 length: 15 amino acids. CDR3 nucleotides: TGTGCCAGCAGCTTAGGCACCACAACAGGGAGTGGCTACACCTTC. Translating gives CASSLGTTTGSGYTF.

The chain joins TRBV6-2 or TRBV6-3 to TRBJ1-1; D ambiguous. The germline V gene has CDR1 MNHEY and CDR2 SVGEGT. V lost 1 base and J lost 5, with 17 bases in between. The CDR3 consists of 16 residues. CDR3 loop: CASSYFGLGARTEAFF. The DNA for the CDR3 is TGTGCCAGCAGTTACTTCGGCCTGGGAGCGAGGACTGAAGCTTTCTTT.

The chain carries TRBV5-1 and TRBJ2-7, with 7 bases aligning to TRBD2. This CDR3 spans 13 amino acids. Germline V CDR1 and CDR2: SGHRS, YFSETQ. Unmatched junction bases numbered 5, after V lost 4 bases and J lost 4 bases. The CDR3 region has the DNA TGCGCCAGCAGCAGCGGGGAGGGGTACGAGCAGTACTTC. The encoded protein is CASSSGEGYEQYF.

The V gene is TRBV6-9, the J gene TRBJ1-4; D is perhaps TRBD1 (6 bases). This CDR3 has 21 amino acids. Trimming removed 0 bases at V and 0 bases at J, with 23 bases between. CDR1 is MNHGY, CDR2 SVAAGI, per germline. The CDR3 nucleotides read TGTGCCAGCAGTTATTCCATGTTGGGACACGACACAGGTGCAACTAATGAAAAACTGTTTTTT. Amino acid sequence: CASSYSMLGHDTGATNEKLFF.

The J gene is TRBJ1-5, the V gene TRBV2; 10 bases match TRBD1. J lost 4 bases, V lost 4 bases, and 4 bases had no gene match. The CDR3 consists of 15 residues. Germline CDR1 is SNHLY and CDR2 is FYNNEI. The CDR3 region is CASSGGQGRNQPQHF. In nucleotides, the CDR3 is TGTGCCAGCAGTGGGGGACAGGGGAGGAATCAGCCCCAGCATTTT.

The gene calls are TRBV5-5 and TRBJ1-1; D is uncertain. V lost 1 base and J 1 base, leaving 11 bases between the germline ends. This CDR3 region has 15 residues. CDR1 and CDR2 (germline): SGHKS, YYEKEE (reference sequence). This CDR3 reads CASSLFFAGNTEAFF. As DNA, the CDR3 is TGTGCCAGCAGCTTGTTTTTCGCCGGGAACACTGAAGCTTTCTTT.

The rearrangement joins TRBV7-8 to TRBJ1-1; 12 bases map to TRBD1. Losses at the gene ends were 4 bases for V and 7 bases for J; bases not matched to a gene: 7. The CDR3 totals 15 residues. Germline CDR1 SGHVS, CDR2 FQNEAQ. The CDR3: CASSSPGQGAGEAFF. The CDR3 nucleotides are TGTGCCAGCAGCTCTCCGGGACAGGGGGCTGGTGAAGCTTTCTTT.

This sequence joins TRBV5-3 and TRBJ1-5; D perhaps matches TRBD1 (6 bases). TRBV5-3 is given ORF status, its function remaining uncertain. V shed 0 bases and J shed 6 bases, with 10 bases lying between them. This CDR3 spans 14 amino acids. The CDR3 protein is CARSLDRVCQPQHF. The CDR3 region has the DNA TGTGCCAGAAGCTTGGACAGGGTTTGTCAGCCCCAGCATTTT.

The chain uses TRBV7-3 and TRBJ2-1, with D perhaps TRBD2 (7 bases). V gave up 1 base and J gave up 4 bases, with 14 bases separating them. The CDR3 sequence is 16 residues long. Germline V lookup: CDR1 SGHTA, CDR2 FQGTGA. For the CDR3, the DNA is TGTGCCAGCAGCTTAAGGTCCGGGGGGCGATACAATGAGCAGTTCTTC. It codes for CASSLRSGGRYNEQFF.

This chain uses TRBV7-9 with TRBJ2-2, with a possible D match to TRBD2 (6 bases). In germline, CDR1 is SEHNR, CDR2 FQNEAQ (reference sequence). V dropped 5 bases and J dropped 0 bases, with 10 bases sitting between them. The CDR3 covers 15 residues. CDR3 protein: CASSPGTANTGELFF. In DNA form, the CDR3 reads TGTGCCAGCAGCCCCGGGACTGCGAACACCGGGGAGCTGTTTTTT.

Turning to this clone: In the same sample, other DNA sequences code for this CDR3. The J gene is TRBJ1-2, the V gene TRBV7-2; perhaps TRBD1 as D (5 bases). V gave up 1 base and J gave up 3 bases, with 6 bases separating them. The CDR3 is 13 residues long. Germline V gene lookup returns CDR1 SGHTA and CDR2 FQGNSA. The CDR3 sequence is CASSLVQDYGYTF. CDR3 coding DNA: TGTGCCAGCAGCTTAGTACAGGACTATGGCTACACCTTC.

The chain recombines TRBV6-5 with TRBJ1-3, with D unresolved. This CDR3 contains 15 residues. The V gene's germline CDR1 is MNHEY and CDR2 SVGAGI. V was pared by 0 bases and J by 3 bases, with 9 bases between. The CDR3 region has the DNA TGTGCCAGCAGTTACTCGACTGCGGGTGGAAACACCATATATTTT. It codes for CASSYSTAGGNTIYF.

The chain uses TRBV6-5 and TRBJ2-7, with 10 positions matching TRBD1. V lost 8 bases, J lost 6 bases, and 7 bases stayed unmatched. CDR3 size: 13 residues. Germline V gene data show CDR1 as MNHEY and CDR2 as SVGAGI. The CDR3 spells CASGDRGIGEQYF. CDR3 sequence (DNA): TGTGCCAGCGGGGACAGGGGCATTGGCGAGCAGTACTTC.

This CDR3 reads CASSMVSGETYEQYF. CDR3 nucleotides: TGTGCCAGTAGTATGGTTAGCGGGGAAACCTACGAGCAGTACTTC. V gene TRBV19 combines with J gene TRBJ2-7, with 8 positions matching TRBD2. Germline loops: CDR1 LNHDA, CDR2 SQIVND (reference sequence). The trim removed 3 bases at V and 2 bases at J, leaving 6 bases unmatched. The CDR3 totals 15 residues. Drawing the rest from reference TRBV19 and TRBJ2-7, the complete variable domain is DGGITQSPKYLFRKEGQNVTLSCEQNLNHDAMYWYRQDPGQGLRLIYYSQIVNDFQKGDIAEGYSVSREKKESFPLTVTSAQKNPTAFYLCASSMVSGETYEQYFGPGTRLTVT.

This chain uses TRBV7-8 with TRBJ2-2, with D hard to call. The germline V gene has CDR1 SGHVS and CDR2 FQNEAQ. The CDR3 sequence is 15 residues long. Trimming cost V 1 base and J 4 bases, with 10 bases left between them. The CDR3 bases are TGTGCCAGCAGCTTAGTGGCAGGCCTCACCGGGGAGCTGTTTTTT. Translation: CASSLVAGLTGELFF.

The chain carries TRBV18 and TRBJ2-3, with 8 nucleotides matching TRBD2. This CDR3 has 17 amino acids. Germline CDR1 KGHSH, CDR2 LQKENI. V lost 3 bases and J lost 0; bases outside the gene matches: 8. CDR3 loop: CASSPLLLAGSTDTQYF. In nucleotides, the CDR3 is TGTGCCAGCTCACCTCTCCTATTAGCGGGAAGCACAGATACGCAGTATTTT.

The genes are TRBV20-1 and TRBJ2-1, with D tentatively TRBD2 (6 bases). The CDR3 runs 11 residues. The V gene lost 5 bases and the J gene lost 7 bases, with 9 bases spanning the gap. Looked up from germline, CDR1 is DFQATT and CDR2 is SNEGSKA (reference sequence). The CDR3 DNA follows: TGCAGTGCTCGACTAGTAAATGAGCAGTTCTTC. This sequence encodes CSARLVNEQFF.

The chain couples TRBV19 to TRBJ2-7; D is perhaps TRBD2 (5 bases). Germline CDR1 LNHDA, CDR2 SQIVND (reference sequence). The CDR3 is 13 residues long. V was clipped by 5 bases and J by 6 bases, with 14 bases between them. CDR3 amino acids: CASSAGLLGEQYF. In DNA, the CDR3 is TGTGCCAGTAGTGCCGGACTCCTCGGCGAGCAGTACTTC.

V gene TRBV7-9 combines with J gene TRBJ2-1; D gene unclear. The germline V gene has CDR1 SEHNR and CDR2 FQNEAQ (reference sequence). The CDR3 totals 15 residues. The V end lost 5 bases, the J end lost 7 bases, and 18 bases lay between the germline ends. The CDR3 sequence: CASSPKIRVSNEQFF. The CDR3 bases are TGTGCCAGCAGCCCGAAGATACGGGTCTCTAATGAGCAGTTCTTC.

This chain joins TRBV12-5 and TRBJ1-6; 10 nucleotides line up with TRBD1. Germline-derived CDR1 and CDR2 are LGHNT and FRNRAP. This CDR3 is built from 17 residues. V shed 0 bases, J shed 10 bases, and the junction held 9 bases outside the gene matches. The CDR3 DNA reads as TGTGCTAGTGGTTTGGTAGCCGGGACAGGGGTAAAATCACCCCTCCACTTT. It translates to CASGLVAGTGVKSPLHF.

This chain connects TRBV6-5 to TRBJ1-2; tentative D call: TRBD1 (5 bases). Trimming took off 6 bases at V and 2 bases at J, with 13 bases between the two ends. From germline, CDR1 is MNHEY and CDR2 SVGAGI. The CDR3 spans 14 residues. As DNA, the CDR3 is TGTGCCAGCAGGATGTATGGGGGGAACTATGGCTACACCTTC. Encoded protein: CASRMYGGNYGYTF.

In this sample, this clone turned up a few times. The chain carries TRBV7-2 and TRBJ1-3; D remains unclear. The germline V gene has CDR1 SGHTA and CDR2 FQGNSA. V was cut by 2 bases and J by 4 bases, with 6 bases left in between. The CDR3 has 13 amino acids. DNA of the CDR3: TGTGCCAGCAGCTTAACTCTAGGAAACACCATATATTTT. Its translation: CASSLTLGNTIYF.

This chain connects TRBV24-1 to TRBJ2-1; 15 bases are shared with TRBD2. Germline lookup yields CDR1 KGHDR and CDR2 SFDVKD. V shed 4 bases and J 1 base; nucleotides not matched to a gene: 7. The CDR3 has 19 residues. DNA of the CDR3: TGTGCCACCAGTGAACACTACGGGACTAGCGGGGGGTCCTACAATGAGCAGTTCTTC. Protein sequence: CATSEHYGTSGGSYNEQFF.

About this clone itself: This sample also contains other DNA sequences that code for the same CDR3. The chain couples TRBV28 to TRBJ1-5; weak D call: TRBD1 (6 bases). Germline V gene data show CDR1 as MDHEN and CDR2 as SYDVKM. The CDR3 is made up of 12 amino acids. V lost 4 bases and J lost 7, with 8 bases in between. This CDR3 reads CASSSGGQPQHF. The CDR3 bases are TGTGCCAGCAGTTCTGGGGGCCAGCCCCAGCATTTT.